The 8 T cell receptor beta chains presented below share a single source sample, sequenced in a study of beta chain features in type 1 diabetes. The investigators reverse transcribed all of the isolated RNA, so they sequenced expressed TCRB transcripts. This table comes from immunoSEQ multiplex PCR, and its TCRdb copy is limited to in-frame clones, with some not included. The sample yields around 300,000 clones, approximately 15% seen once. Material: central memory CD4+ T cells from blood. These receptors came from a man aged 25-40 years in good health.

This clone was seen more than once but under ten times. As DNA, the CDR3 is TGTGCCAGCAGCCAAGACCCGATAGGACAGGGAAACATTCAGTACTTC. It yields the protein CASSQDPIGQGNIQYF. The chain uses TRBV14 and TRBJ2-4; 8 positions match TRBD1. The ends lost 0 bases at V and 6 bases at J; junction bases unmatched: 7. This CDR3 comprises 16 residues. Germline V gene sequence: CDR1 SGHDN, CDR2 FVKESK.

This clone was detected only a few times. The J gene is TRBJ2-7, the V gene TRBV6-6; either TRBD1 or TRBD2 may fit D (6 bases each). Germline loops: CDR1 MNHNY, CDR2 SVGAGI (reference sequence). Trimming shortened V by 8 bases and J by 0 bases, and 14 bases separated the two germline ends. This CDR3 contains 14 residues. The CDR3: CASGTGASSYEQYF. The CDR3 bases are TGTGCCAGCGGAACGGGGGCCAGCTCCTACGAGCAGTACTTC.

This clone was recorded a few times. The V and J genes are TRBV5-1 and TRBJ1-2; D gene ambiguous. V was pared by 8 bases and J by 7 bases, with 27 bases between. This CDR3 contains 16 residues. CDR1 SGHRS and CDR2 YFSETQ come from the germline V gene. The CDR3 bases are TGCGCCAGGAGGGAAAGGGCCGGAAATTTTGTGTGTGGCTACACCTTC. This sequence encodes CARRERAGNFVCGYTF.

The chain couples TRBV11-3 to TRBJ2-2; 8 nucleotides line up with TRBD1. Germline lookup yields CDR1 SGHNT and CDR2 YENEEA. There are 13 residues in the CDR3. Trimming cost V 5 bases and J 6 bases; bases outside gene matches: 2. CDR3 region: CASSRTGPGELFF. The CDR3 DNA follows: TGTGCCAGCAGCCGGACAGGGCCCGGGGAGCTGTTTTTT.

The chain links TRBV7-3 to TRBJ2-1; TRBD2 agrees at 8 bases. Germline V gene sequence: CDR1 SGHTA, CDR2 FQGTGA. V trimming: 6 bases; J trimming: 4 bases; junction bases outside the gene matches: 8. The CDR3 is made up of 15 amino acids. Here the CDR3 DNA reads TGTGCCAGCAGTCGGTCCGGGACTAGTTACAATGAGCAGTTCTTC. It encodes CASSRSGTSYNEQFF.

This clone has a handful of counts. This chain connects TRBV6-6 to TRBJ2-3, with 12 bases lining up with TRBD2. Unmatched junction bases numbered 5, after V lost 7 bases and J lost 0 bases. This CDR3 is built from 16 residues. Germline-derived CDR1 and CDR2 are MNHNY and SVGAGI (reference sequence). CDR3 nucleotides: TGTGCCAGCACCAGGGGGACTAGCGGGAGCACAGATACGCAGTATTTT. Translation gives CASTRGTSGSTDTQYF.

In its sample, this clone was seen a few times. The genes are TRBV9 and TRBJ2-5; D may be TRBD1 (5 bases). V was pared by 0 bases and J by 5 bases, with 11 bases between. Germline V gives CDR1 SGDLS, CDR2 YYNGEE. This CDR3 region has 14 residues. CDR3 in DNA: TGTGCCAGCAGCGTAGGGACAATCACGGAGACCCAGTACTTC. This sequence encodes CASSVGTITETQYF.

This chain links TRBV27 with TRBJ2-2, with 8 bases matching TRBD2. The CDR3 extends over 17 amino acids. Germline loops: CDR1 MNHEY, CDR2 SMNVEV (reference sequence). V shed 7 bases and J 2 bases; nucleotides not matched to a gene: 12. The CDR3 nucleotides read TGTGCCAGCAAACAGGGCACTAGCGGAGCTAACACCGGGGAGCTGTTTTTT. Amino acids: CASKQGTSGANTGELFF.